The clone carrying this T cell receptor beta chain showed up just a few times. Its antigen is currently unknown. TRB rearrangements spanning V, D and J were amplified using mixed TRB-A/B primers. TCRdb independently ran MiXCR on the multiplex PCR reads; one entry per CDR3 protein. Of 2,000 or so distinct CDR3 sequences in the sample, 25% to 30% are singletons; the top ten hold around a third. These data belong to a study of T cell repertoires in aging, cancer and after chemotherapy. Study observations and caveats: No conclusions about immunological memory after chemotherapy can be drawn from the repertoire data.

TCR beta rearrangements were amplified from peripheral blood genomic DNA. The germline CDR1 and CDR2 sequences are SGHTA and FQGNSA. The CDR3 contains 21 residues. V shed 5 bases and J 1 base; nucleotides not matched to a gene: 23. This chain connects TRBV7-2 to TRBJ2-5; the match to TRBD2 covers 9 bases. The material sequenced was blood. The sequence derives from a human donor in good health. The DNA of the CDR3 is TGTGCCAGCAGCAAACTACTACCAGGGCGGCGAGGGCGGGGGGGCCAAGAGACCCAGTACTTC. It encodes CASSKLLPGRRGRGGQETQYF.